The source of this TCR beta chain is a study of blood T cell repertoires in COVID-19. Study as a whole: The study drew acute and convalescent COVID-19 samples from the United States, Italy and Spain. Sample material is recorded as cDNA or gDNA derived from T cells, B-cell-depleted T cells, or PBMCs.

Per the original methods: Estimates of nucleated cell counts were drawn from the amplification of reference gene primers. Using immunoSEQ multiplex PCR, the repertoire was profiled, and TCRdb retains in-frame clones only, with some absent. Clonal size and the V and J genes are those of that table, whereas D and trimming came from the DNA. The profile covers over 150,000 clones, with around 87% appearing a single time and around 10% taken by the ten largest. Seattle's enrolled individuals joined amid active infection and were then monitored longitudinally. V was cut by 5 bases and J by 4 bases, with 16 bases left in between. CDR3 length: 15 amino acids. In germline, CDR1 is SGHNT, CDR2 YENEEA.

The V gene is TRBV11-3, the J gene TRBJ2-3, with a tentative D call TRBD2 (6 bases). This sequence was found in a woman between 65 and 79 years old with COVID-19, enrolled during active disease. The source material was peripheral blood. CDR3 coding DNA: TGTGCCAGCAGCCCCGGGGACTGGGGCCCAGATACGCAGTATTTT. Encoded protein: CASSPGDWGPDTQYF.